The 27 T cell receptor beta chains in this list originate from one sample, sequenced in a study of control samples from healthy donors and cancer patients. Sequencing was performed with immunoSEQ multiplex PCR; in TCRdb, only in-frame clones are kept and a portion is missing. Recorded here are about 190,000 clones; the top ten clones represent more than 2%. The sample was blood. All receptors come from a woman in her twenties or thirties in good health.

V gene TRBV27 combines with J gene TRBJ2-7; D remains ambiguous. Germline CDR1 reads MNHEY; CDR2 reads SMNVEV (reference sequence). The CDR3 is made up of 13 amino acids. Between the trimmed V and J ends, which lost 5 bases and 4 bases, there was a span of 12 bases. The DNA for the CDR3 is TGTGCCAGCAGTGTAGGGATGGGGTACGAGCAGTACTTC. It codes for CASSVGMGYEQYF.

The V call is TRBV6-2 or TRBV6-3, the J call TRBJ1-5, with 7 bases that match TRBD1. V trimming: 0 bases; J trimming: 6 bases; junction bases outside the gene matches: 5. The germline V gene encodes CDR1 MNHEY and CDR2 SVGEGT. This CDR3 contains 15 residues. In DNA form, the CDR3 reads TGTGCCAGCAGTTACTCGTCGACAGGGCCTCAGCCCCAGCATTTT. Translating gives CASSYSSTGPQPQHF.

The CDR3 sequence is CANRDRHNSPLHF. As DNA, the CDR3 is TGTGCCAATAGGGACAGACATAATTCACCCCTCCACTTT. The chain recombines TRBV28 with TRBJ1-6; TRBD1 agrees at 7 bases. V shed 10 bases, J shed 5 bases, and the junction held 5 bases outside the gene matches. CDR3 size: 13 residues. Germline V CDR1 and CDR2: MDHEN, SYDVKM. The variable domain in full, with the rest retrieved from reference TRBV28 and TRBJ1-6, is DVKVTQSSRYLVKRTGEKVFLECVQDMDHENMFWYRQDPGLGLRLIYFSYDVKMKEKGDIPEGYSVSREKKERFSLILESASTNQTSMYLCANRDRHNSPLHFGNGTRLTVT.

This chain uses TRBV4-3 with TRBJ1-6; no clear D. Per the germline V gene, CDR1 is LGHNA and CDR2 is YSLEER. V lost 5 bases, J lost 14 bases, and 16 bases lay in between. The CDR3 has 13 amino acids. The chain's CDR3 is CASSASPSMALHF. The CDR3 bases are TGCGCCAGCAGCGCCTCCCCTTCCATGGCCCTCCACTTT.

This chain joins TRBV5-1 and TRBJ1-6, with D possibly being TRBD1 (5 bases). The CDR3 runs 14 residues. The germline V and J ends were trimmed by 1 base and 8 bases, with 10 bases remaining between them. Germline lookup yields CDR1 SGHRS and CDR2 YFSETQ. This CDR3 is CASSLSLGDSPLHF. In DNA form, the CDR3 reads TGCGCCAGCAGCTTGTCCTTAGGGGATTCACCCCTCCACTTT.

The chain employs TRBV14 and TRBJ2-2; a possible D gene is TRBD2 (6 bases). The V end was cut by 0 bases, the J end by 7 bases, with 9 bases between. Per the germline V gene, CDR1 is SGHDN and CDR2 is FVKESK. The CDR3 has 14 amino acids. The CDR3 protein is CASSQDAGIGELFF. The DNA of the CDR3 is TGTGCCAGCAGCCAAGACGCGGGGATCGGGGAGCTGTTTTTT. Looking up the rest from reference TRBV14 and TRBJ2-2 gives the full variable domain: EAGVTQFPSHSVIEKGQTVTLRCDPISGHDNLYWYRRVMGKEIKFLLHFVKESKQDESGMPNNRFLAERTGGTYSTLKVQPAELEDSGVYFCASSQDAGIGELFFGEGSRLTVL.

The CDR3 bases are TGTGCCAGCAGTGATCCAGGGGTAGCGAGGTTCCCCCTCCACTTT. It specifies CASSDPGVARFPLHF. This sequence joins TRBV6-1 and TRBJ1-6, with D perhaps matching TRBD1 (6 bases). Per the germline V gene, CDR1 is MNHNS and CDR2 is SASEGT. The V and J ends lost 3 bases and 13 bases respectively, with 19 bases between them. The CDR3 loop spans 15 amino acids.

The rearrangement joins TRBV28 to TRBJ1-5; D remains ambiguous. This CDR3 contains 16 residues. Germline CDR1 reads MDHEN; CDR2 reads SYDVKM. The V end lost 5 bases, the J end lost 3 bases, and 17 bases lay between the germline ends. CDR3 loop: CASSPRLRSYNQPQHF. CDR3 coding DNA: TGTGCCAGCAGTCCCCGGCTAAGGTCTTACAATCAGCCCCAGCATTTT.

This chain connects TRBV6-5 to TRBJ1-1; possibly TRBD1 for D (6 bases). This CDR3 has 13 residues. The V end lost 2 bases, the J end lost 8 bases, and 12 bases lay between the germline ends. The germline gives CDR1 MNHEY, CDR2 SVGAGI. The CDR3 nucleotides read TGTGCCAGCAGTTACAGGGGGGAAAGGGAAGCTTTCTTT. This gives the protein CASSYRGEREAFF.

The genes are TRBV7-8 and TRBJ2-7, with unresolved D. The CDR3 extends over 15 amino acids. V was cut by 1 base and J by 0 bases, with 10 bases left in between. Germline-derived CDR1 and CDR2 are SGHVS and FQNEAQ. The CDR3 sequence is CASSLGVPSSYEQYF. The CDR3 DNA sequence: TGTGCCAGCAGCTTAGGGGTCCCTAGCTCCTACGAGCAGTACTTC.

This chain uses TRBV29-1 with TRBJ2-1; 9 bases agree with TRBD1. Per germline, CDR1 SQVTM and CDR2 ANQGSEA. J gave up 9 bases and V 7 bases, and 7 bases lay outside the gene matches. The CDR3 totals 12 residues. The CDR3 bases are TGCAGCGGGCAGACAGGGGGAGGTGAGCAGTTCTTC. Protein: CSGQTGGGEQFF.

The genes are TRBV18 and TRBJ2-7; 9 positions agree with TRBD1. Germline V gene data show CDR1 as KGHSH and CDR2 as LQKENI. The CDR3 is 15 amino acids. V dropped 3 bases and J dropped 2; count of bases not matched to a gene: 5. The CDR3 DNA reads TGTGCCAGCTCACCGGGACAGGGTCCAACCTACGAGCAGTACTTC. It encodes CASSPGQGPTYEQYF.

As for this clone: One junction end does not reproduce the germline sequence, and a read error may be involved. The V and J genes are TRBV6-5 and TRBJ2-4; either TRBD1 or TRBD2 may supply D (6 bases each). The germline CDR1 and CDR2 sequences are MNHEY and SVGAGI. The CDR3 has 14 residues. This chain's CDR3 is CASSLGSSGAVRHF. For the CDR3, the DNA is TGTGCCAGCAGTTTAGGTTCTTCGGGGGCCGTGCGACACTTC.

This clone ranks as medium-sized in terms of frequency. V usage is TRBV6-2 or TRBV6-3 and J usage is TRBJ2-2, with 8 bases matching TRBD2. Germline loops: CDR1 MNHEY, CDR2 SVGEGT. V gave up 4 bases and J gave up 6 bases; unmatched junction bases: 10. The CDR3 extends over 16 amino acids. CDR3 in amino acids: CASSLAGLDTPGELFF. CDR3 sequence (DNA): TGTGCCAGCAGTTTAGCGGGACTAGATACACCCGGGGAGCTGTTTTTT.

This sequence joins TRBV23-1 and TRBJ2-5; a possible D gene is TRBD1 (6 bases). TRBV23-1 is an open reading frame whose function is uncertain. The germline V and J ends were trimmed by 8 bases and 5 bases, with 21 bases remaining between them. The length of the CDR3 is 15 residues. The CDR3 loop is CASGYLNRVRETQYF. The CDR3 DNA reads TGCGCCAGCGGATACCTAAACAGGGTGAGGGAGACCCAGTACTTC.

In the case of this clone: This sample includes further DNA sequences coding for the same CDR3. The rearrangement joins TRBV11-2 to TRBJ1-2; 10 bases align to TRBD1. The CDR3 extends over 14 amino acids. Per the germline V gene, CDR1 is SGHAT and CDR2 is FQNNGV. Unmatched junction bases numbered 1, after V lost 1 base and J lost 5 bases. This chain's CDR3 is CASSLVDRGYGYTF. The CDR3 DNA is TGTGCCAGCAGCTTAGTGGACAGGGGGTATGGCTACACCTTC.

The chain uses TRBV5-5 and TRBJ2-1, with TRBD2 matching over 11 bases. Losses at the gene ends were 4 bases for V and 0 bases for J; bases not matched to a gene: 3. Germline CDR1 and CDR2: SGHKS and YYEKEE (reference sequence). The CDR3 length is 16 residues. The CDR3 DNA sequence: TGTGCCAGCAGCCATACTAGCGGGAGCTCCTACAATGAGCAGTTCTTC. Translation: CASSHTSGSSYNEQFF.

The J gene is TRBJ2-3, the V gene TRBV18, with a weak D call TRBD2 (5 bases). V gave up 3 bases and J gave up 2 bases, with 9 bases separating them. CDR1 KGHSH and CDR2 LQKENI come from the germline V gene. The CDR3 contains 14 residues. CDR3 sequence (DNA): TGTGCCAGCTCACCCGTGGAGGTCACAGATACGCAGTATTTT. It codes for CASSPVEVTDTQYF.

As regards this clone: Other nucleotide sequences in the sample specify the same CDR3. The J gene is TRBJ2-1, the V gene TRBV7-9, with no clear D. Germline-derived CDR1 and CDR2 are SEHNR and FQNEAQ (reference sequence). This CDR3 comprises 13 residues. V gave up 1 base and J gave up 3 bases, with 4 bases separating them. CDR3 DNA: TGTGCCAGCAGCTTAGGTAGCTACAATGAGCAGTTCTTC. As protein: CASSLGSYNEQFF.

This chain links TRBV3-1 (or the pseudogene TRBV3-2) with TRBJ2-5; a possible D gene is TRBD1 (5 bases). The ends were cut back, 1 base at V and 2 bases at J, with 8 bases in the middle. Per the germline V gene, CDR1 is LGHDT and CDR2 is YNNKEL (reference sequence). This CDR3 comprises 14 residues. In nucleotides, the CDR3 is TGTGCCAGCAGCCAAGCGGCAGGGCAAGAGACCCAGTACTTC. Translation: CASSQAAGQETQYF.

DNA of the CDR3: TGTGCCAGTAGTAATAGGGGGATCGGCTACACCTTC. Amino acid sequence: CASSNRGIGYTF. V and J are TRBV19 and TRBJ1-2; TRBD1 might be the D (6 bases). Germline V gene lookup returns CDR1 LNHDA and CDR2 SQIVND (reference sequence). V dropped 4 bases and J dropped 8 bases, with 11 bases sitting between them. The CDR3 is 12 residues long. The variable domain in full, with the rest retrieved from reference TRBV19 and TRBJ1-2, is DGGITQSPKYLFRKEGQNVTLSCEQNLNHDAMYWYRQDPGQGLRLIYYSQIVNDFQKGDIAEGYSVSREKKESFPLTVTSAQKNPTAFYLCASSNRGIGYTFGSGTRLTVV.

The chain has TRBV2 and TRBJ2-1; 8 bases line up with TRBD2. The germline V gene has CDR1 SNHLY and CDR2 FYNNEI. The CDR3 runs 17 residues. V shed 7 bases, J shed 1 base, and the junction held 12 bases outside the gene matches. The CDR3 is CASNGGGGGFSYNEQFF. The DNA for the CDR3 is TGTGCCAGCAATGGTGGTGGCGGGGGGTTTTCCTACAATGAGCAGTTCTTC. The full variable domain, rest sourced from reference TRBV2 and TRBJ2-1, is EPEVTQTPSHQVTQMGQEVILRCVPISNHLYFYWYRQILGQKVEFLVSFYNNEISEKSEIFDDQFSVERPDGSNFTLKIRSTKLEDSAMYFCASNGGGGGFSYNEQFFGPGTRLTVL.

The V call is TRBV4-3, the J call TRBJ2-7; D remains ambiguous. Germline loops: CDR1 LGHNA, CDR2 YSLEER. V was pared by 4 bases and J by 5 bases, with 12 bases between. This CDR3 spans 13 amino acids. CDR3 bases: TGCGCCAGCAGCCGTACCCACGGCCACGAGCAGTACTTC. The encoded protein is CASSRTHGHEQYF.

The gene calls are TRBV7-2 and TRBJ1-6; TRBD1 is a possible D gene (5 bases). The CDR3 runs to 19 residues. The germline V gene encodes CDR1 SGHTA and CDR2 FQGNSA. V gave up 0 bases and J gave up 6 bases, with 21 bases separating them. The CDR3: CASSLAKDGQGRFNSPLHF. CDR3 coding DNA: TGTGCCAGCAGCTTAGCTAAAGATGGGCAGGGACGATTTAATTCACCCCTCCACTTT.

This rearrangement joins TRBV11-2 to TRBJ2-1; 10 nucleotides line up with TRBD2. Germline CDR1 SGHAT, CDR2 FQNNGV. This CDR3 is 15 amino acids long. Losses at the gene ends were 2 bases for V and 4 bases for J; bases not matched to a gene: 2. DNA of the CDR3: TGTGCCAGCAGCTTAACTAGCGGGGCGTACAATGAGCAGTTCTTC. This codes for CASSLTSGAYNEQFF. The whole variable domain, filled in from reference TRBV11-2 and TRBJ2-1, reads EAGVAQSPRYKIIEKRQSVAFWCNPISGHATLYWYQQILGQGPKLLIQFQNNGVVDDSQLPKDRFSAERLKGVDSTLKIQPAKLEDSAVYLCASSLTSGAYNEQFFGPGTRLTVL.

The CDR3 reads CASSVTSGEPYEQYF. CDR3 in DNA: TGTGCCAGCAGCGTTACTAGCGGGGAACCCTACGAGCAGTACTTC. The chain couples TRBV5-5 to TRBJ2-7; 10 positions match TRBD2. This CDR3 has 15 residues. Germline CDR1 is SGHKS and CDR2 is YYEKEE (reference sequence). Trimming cost V 4 bases and J 2 bases; bases outside gene matches: 6.

The chain carries TRBV3-1 (or the pseudogene TRBV3-2) and TRBJ1-6; TRBD1 matches at 8 bases. The CDR3 covers 17 residues. V gave up 4 bases and J gave up 3 bases; unmatched junction bases: 8. CDR1 and CDR2 (germline): LGHDT, YNNKEL (reference sequence). The DNA for the CDR3 is TGTGCCAGCAGCCCTTCAGGGGGCATAATCTATAATTCACCCCTCCACTTT. It encodes CASSPSGGIIYNSPLHF.